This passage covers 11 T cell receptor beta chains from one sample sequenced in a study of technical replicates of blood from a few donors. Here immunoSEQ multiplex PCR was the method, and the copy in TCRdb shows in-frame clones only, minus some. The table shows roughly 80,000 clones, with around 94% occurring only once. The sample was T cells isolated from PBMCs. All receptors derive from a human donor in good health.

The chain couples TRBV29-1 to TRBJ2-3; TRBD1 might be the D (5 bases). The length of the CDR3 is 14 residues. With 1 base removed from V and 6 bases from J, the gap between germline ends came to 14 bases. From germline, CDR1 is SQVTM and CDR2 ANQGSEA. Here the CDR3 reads CSVEGQGRLDTQYF. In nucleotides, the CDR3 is TGCAGCGTTGAAGGGCAGGGTCGATTGGATACGCAGTATTTT.

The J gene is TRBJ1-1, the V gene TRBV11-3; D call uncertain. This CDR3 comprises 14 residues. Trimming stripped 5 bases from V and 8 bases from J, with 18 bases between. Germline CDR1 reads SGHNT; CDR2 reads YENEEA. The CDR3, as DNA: TGTGCCAGCAGCCCACGGAGCACTAAGGAAGAAGCTTTCTTT. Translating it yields CASSPRSTKEEAFF.

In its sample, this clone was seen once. CDR3 sequence (DNA): TGTGCCAGCAGTTACGCGGGGGGCATTGCAGAGACCCAGTACTTC. Protein: CASSYAGGIAETQYF. V usage is TRBV6-5 and J usage is TRBJ2-5, with 8 bases identical to TRBD2. V lost 2 bases, J lost 4 bases, and 6 bases stayed unmatched. Germline loops: CDR1 MNHEY, CDR2 SVGAGI. The CDR3 contains 15 residues.

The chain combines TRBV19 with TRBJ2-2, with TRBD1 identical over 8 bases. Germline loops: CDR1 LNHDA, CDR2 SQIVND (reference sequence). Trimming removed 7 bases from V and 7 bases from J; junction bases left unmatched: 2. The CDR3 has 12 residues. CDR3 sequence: CASNRGSGELFF. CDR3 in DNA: TGTGCCAGTAACAGGGGGAGCGGGGAGCTGTTTTTT.

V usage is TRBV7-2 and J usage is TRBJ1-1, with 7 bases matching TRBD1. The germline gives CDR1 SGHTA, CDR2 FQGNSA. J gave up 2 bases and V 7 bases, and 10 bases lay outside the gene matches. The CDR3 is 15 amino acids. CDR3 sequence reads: CASTYAGGANTEAFF. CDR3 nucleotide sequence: TGTGCCAGCACTTACGCAGGGGGTGCAAACACTGAAGCTTTCTTT.

CDR3 DNA: TGTGCCAGCAGACTACAGGGGGCGGTTGAGCAGTTCTTC. This gives the protein CASRLQGAVEQFF. The chain has TRBV28 and TRBJ2-1; 9 bases fit TRBD1. This CDR3 is 13 amino acids long. Trimming cost V 6 bases and J 9 bases; bases outside gene matches: 6. Looked up from germline, CDR1 is MDHEN and CDR2 is SYDVKM.

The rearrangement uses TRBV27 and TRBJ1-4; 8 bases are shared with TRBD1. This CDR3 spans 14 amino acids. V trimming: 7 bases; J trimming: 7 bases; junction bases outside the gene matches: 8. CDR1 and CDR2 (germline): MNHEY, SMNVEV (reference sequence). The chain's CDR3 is CASTPAGGFEKLFF. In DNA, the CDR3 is TGTGCCAGCACTCCCGCAGGGGGCTTTGAAAAACTGTTTTTT.

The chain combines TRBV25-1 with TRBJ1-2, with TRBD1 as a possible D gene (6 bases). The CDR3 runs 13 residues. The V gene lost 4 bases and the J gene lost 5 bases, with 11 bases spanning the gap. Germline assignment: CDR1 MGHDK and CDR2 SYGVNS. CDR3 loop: CASSGTAGYGYTF. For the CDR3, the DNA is TGTGCCAGCAGTGGGACAGCAGGTTATGGCTACACCTTC.

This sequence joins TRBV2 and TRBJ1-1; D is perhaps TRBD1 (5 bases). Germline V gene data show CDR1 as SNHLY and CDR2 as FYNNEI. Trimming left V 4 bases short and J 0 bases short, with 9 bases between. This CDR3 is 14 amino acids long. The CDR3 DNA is TGTGCCAGCAGTGTTACAGGATTGAACACTGAAGCTTTCTTT. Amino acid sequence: CASSVTGLNTEAFF. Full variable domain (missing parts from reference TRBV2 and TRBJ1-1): EPEVTQTPSHQVTQMGQEVILRCVPISNHLYFYWYRQILGQKVEFLVSFYNNEISEKSEIFDDQFSVERPDGSNFTLKIRSTKLEDSAMYFCASSVTGLNTEAFFGQGTRLTVV.

CDR3 coding DNA: TGTGCCAGCACCTTCCTAATGGGCTCCGAGCAGTACTTC. It specifies CASTFLMGSEQYF. The V call is TRBV6-5, the J call TRBJ2-7, with D uncertain. The V end lost 7 bases, the J end lost 6 bases, and 16 bases lay between the germline ends. This CDR3 is 13 amino acids long. CDR1 and CDR2 (germline): MNHEY, SVGAGI.

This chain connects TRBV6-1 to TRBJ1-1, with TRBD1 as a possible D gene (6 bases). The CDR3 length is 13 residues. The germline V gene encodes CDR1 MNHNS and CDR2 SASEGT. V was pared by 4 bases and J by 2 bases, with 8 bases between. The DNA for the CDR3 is TGTGCCAGCAGTGGCAGGGGTAACACTGAAGCTTTCTTT. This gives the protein CASSGRGNTEAFF.